Below are 3 T cell receptor beta chains sequenced from a single sample in a study of blood T cell repertoires in COVID-19 (TCRdb year 2020). The library was prepared using the immunoSEQ multiplex PCR assay. Held by TCRdb, this immuneACCESS table contains in-frame sequences only and omits some clones. Under half of the omission traces to an unresolved V gene where checked; the cause of the rest is unknown. This sample is represented by 200,000 to 250,000 clones; around 87% of them were singletons. The ten largest clonotypes hold around 15% of the sample. Sequenced material: PBMCs or T cells enriched from blood (not recorded which). Receptors originate from a man aged 30 to 39 who had been exposed to COVID-19.

The rearrangement uses TRBV3-1 (or the pseudogene TRBV3-2) and TRBJ1-1; 7 bases line up with TRBD1. The CDR3 is 13 residues long. Germline CDR1 is LGHDT and CDR2 is YNNKEL (reference sequence). V lost 5 bases to trimming and J lost 6 bases; unmatched junction nucleotides: 6. CDR3 region: CASSSTGEPEAFF. CDR3 coding DNA: TGTGCCAGCAGCTCAACAGGGGAACCTGAAGCTTTCTTT.

This sequence joins TRBV7-2 and TRBJ2-7; weak D call: TRBD1 (6 bases). The CDR3 has 14 residues. Germline V gives CDR1 SGHTA, CDR2 FQGNSA. V shed 4 bases and J shed 3 bases, with 13 bases lying between them. The CDR3 loop reads CASSSYRVFYEQYF. DNA of the CDR3: TGTGCCAGCAGCTCTTACAGGGTTTTCTACGAGCAGTACTTC.

The genes are TRBV11-2 and TRBJ1-6, with TRBD1 matching 7 bases. The CDR3 has 15 amino acids. With 6 bases clipped from V and 8 bases from J, the junction kept 10 bases outside the gene matches. CDR1 is SGHAT and CDR2 is FQNNGV in the germline V gene. CDR3 loop: CASRGYRGLYSPLHF. Here the CDR3 DNA reads TGTGCCAGCAGGGGCTACAGGGGCCTCTATTCACCCCTCCACTTT.